This T cell receptor (beta chain) was documented in a study of shared clonotypes between healthy human individuals. Overall study context: Three CD4 naive, three CD4 memory, two CD8 naive and one CD8 memory plate were used per donor.

With regard to this clone: The target antigen is unknown.

The V end was cut by 2 bases, the J end by 9 bases, with 13 bases between. CDR1 MDHEN and CDR2 SYDVKM come from the germline V gene. CDR3 length: 13 amino acids. Sequenced by immunoSEQ multiplex PCR; TCRdb stores in-frame clones only, minus some. There are under 150,000 clones in the sample; 55% to 80% occur only once, and 20% to 25% lies in the top ten. Study results and caveats: Shared clonotypes across all four donors exceeded non-shared ones in generation probability. Researchers sampled only blood; tissue repertoires likely differ.

The donors were adults (healthy and HIV-negative) with no recent acute infections or vaccinations. This rearrangement joins TRBV28 to TRBJ1-1; D gene ambiguous. The sequence came from a woman in her 30s in good health. Sequenced material: memory CD8+ T cells sorted from blood. Subset defined: CD45RO+ cells pooled with CCR7-negative TemRA cells. CDR3 nucleotides: TGTGCCAGCAGTTTAGGTTCAGGCGCAAAAGCTTTCTTT. It is translated as CASSLGSGAKAFF. The whole variable domain, filled in from reference TRBV28 and TRBJ1-1, reads DVKVTQSSRYLVKRTGEKVFLECVQDMDHENMFWYRQDPGLGLRLIYFSYDVKMKEKGDIPEGYSVSREKKERFSLILESASTNQTSMYLCASSLGSGAKAFFGQGTRLTVV.